Given below is one T cell receptor beta chain in context. Its antigen remains unknown. A second roughly 6 to 12 cycle PCR used barcoded and J-beta primers. Through a template-switch adaptor with 12 random nucleotides, each cDNA molecule received a tag. MiXCR was run by TCRdb on the 5' RACE reads, yielding one entry per CDR3 protein. The profile shows some 780,000 distinct CDR3 sequences, more than 50% of them singletons. Ranging in age from roughly 6 to 90, the donors were healthy Caucasian individuals from Russia. Germline V gene lookup returns CDR1 LGHNA and CDR2 YNFKEQ. The CDR3 is made up of 17 amino acids. V lost 4 bases and J lost 6, with 21 bases in between. This specimen belongs to a study of blood T cells in healthy people across ages. General study points: Donor CMV status, an unknown factor, possibly confounded changes in expanded clonotypes.

This sequence was found in a man in his forties or fifties in good health. The V gene is TRBV4-2, the J gene TRBJ2-2; a possible D gene is TRBD2 (7 bases). Sequences were obtained from blood. The CDR3 reads CASSPIGGGSNAGELFF. The CDR3 DNA reads TGTGCCAGCAGCCCCATCGGGGGCGGGAGTAACGCCGGGGAGCTGTTTTTT.